The rows below give T cell receptor beta chains drawn from one sample of a study of sequential checkpoint blockade in melanoma. The table came from immunoSEQ multiplex PCR; TCRdb's copy has only in-frame clones and leaves some out. The sample lists about 28,000 clones, around nine tenths occurring once. The specimen comprised CD8+ T cells sorted from blood (inferred from file names), sampled from a patient given nivolumab and ipilimumab in sequence. The receptors shown here come from a human donor with melanoma. Each CDR3 is given with its conserved first and last residue. Fields, in order: V gene, J gene, D gene, clone size, CDR3 protein, CDR3 DNA. The D gene is left open where the match is weak. A row's size may be missing; if present it is once, few, many or a size class.

v_call: TRBV15; j_call: TRBJ2-1; d_call: -; clone_size: -; cdr3_aa: CATSVSIAYSYNEQFF; cdr3_nt: TGTGCCACCAGCGTATCCATAGCGTACTCCTACAATGAGCAGTTCTTC
v_call: TRBV21-1; j_call: TRBJ1-4; d_call: -; clone_size: -; cdr3_aa: CASSKETGRGEKLFF; cdr3_nt: TGTGCCAGCAGCAAAGAGACGGGGAGGGGGGAAAAACTGTTTTTT
v_call: TRBV7-9; j_call: TRBJ2-7; d_call: -; clone_size: -; cdr3_aa: CASSSRASMDYEQYF; cdr3_nt: TGTGCCAGCAGCTCCCGGGCCTCAATGGACTACGAGCAGTACTTC
v_call: TRBV6-6; j_call: TRBJ2-5; d_call: -; clone_size: -; cdr3_aa: CASTRLGPRETQYF; cdr3_nt: TGTGCCAGCACCCGACTAGGCCCCCGGGAGACCCAGTACTTC
v_call: TRBV19; j_call: TRBJ1-2; d_call: TRBD1; clone_size: few; cdr3_aa: CASSDRGYGYTF; cdr3_nt: TGTGCCAGTAGTGACAGGGGCTATGGCTACACCTTC
v_call: TRBV5-4; j_call: TRBJ2-5; d_call: -; clone_size: -; cdr3_aa: CAIPVGRSQYF; cdr3_nt: TGTGCCATCCCGGTGGGGAGAAGCCAGTACTTC
v_call: TRBV27; j_call: TRBJ1-6; d_call: TRBD1; clone_size: -; cdr3_aa: CASSLGVTGDSYNSPLHF; cdr3_nt: TGTGCCAGCAGTTTAGGGGTGACAGGGGACTCCTATAATTCACCCCTCCACTTT
v_call: TRBV28; j_call: TRBJ1-5; d_call: -; clone_size: -; cdr3_aa: CASSPTRGGPQHF; cdr3_nt: TGTGCCAGCAGTCCTACCCGGGGGGGGCCCCAGCATTTT
v_call: TRBV29-1; j_call: TRBJ1-1; d_call: -; clone_size: once; cdr3_aa: CSVEDRDTEAFF; cdr3_nt: TGCAGCGTTGAAGACAGGGACACTGAAGCTTTCTTT
v_call: TRBV9; j_call: TRBJ1-1; d_call: TRBD1; clone_size: -; cdr3_aa: CASSVGTGANTEAFF; cdr3_nt: TGTGCCAGCAGCGTTGGGACAGGGGCGAACACTGAAGCTTTCTTT
v_call: TRBV27; j_call: TRBJ2-5; d_call: TRBD2; clone_size: -; cdr3_aa: CASSFLAGGRFLETQYF; cdr3_nt: TGTGCCAGCAGTTTCCTAGCGGGAGGGCGATTTTTGGAGACCCAGTACTTC
v_call: TRBV9; j_call: TRBJ2-1; d_call: -; clone_size: once; cdr3_aa: CASSPFYNEQFF; cdr3_nt: TGTGCCAGCAGCCCTTTTTACAATGAGCAGTTCTTC
v_call: TRBV11-2; j_call: TRBJ1-1; d_call: -; clone_size: once; cdr3_aa: CASSLGQGYTEAFF; cdr3_nt: TGTGCCAGCAGCTTGGGGCAGGGGTACACTGAAGCTTTCTTT
v_call: TRBV9; j_call: TRBJ1-1; d_call: TRBD1; clone_size: -; cdr3_aa: CASSVAGGDTEAFF; cdr3_nt: TGTGCCAGCAGCGTAGCAGGGGGAGACACTGAAGCTTTCTTT
v_call: TRBV4-1; j_call: TRBJ2-5; d_call: TRBD2; clone_size: -; cdr3_aa: CASSQGLAGETQYF; cdr3_nt: TGCGCCAGCAGCCAAGGACTAGCGGGTGAGACCCAGTACTTC
v_call: TRBV6-4; j_call: TRBJ2-1; d_call: TRBD2; clone_size: -; cdr3_aa: CASSDVAGGLNEQFF; cdr3_nt: TGTGCCAGCAGTGACGTGGCGGGAGGGCTCAATGAGCAGTTCTTC
v_call: TRBV5-6; j_call: TRBJ2-5; d_call: -; clone_size: -; cdr3_aa: CASSFSPKTQYF; cdr3_nt: TGTGCCAGCAGCTTTTCCCCTAAGACCCAGTACTTC
v_call: TRBV28; j_call: TRBJ1-5; d_call: -; clone_size: -; cdr3_aa: CASSFKISNQPQHF; cdr3_nt: TGTGCCAGCAGTTTCAAAATTAGCAATCAGCCCCAGCATTTT
v_call: TRBV6-7; j_call: TRBJ2-1; d_call: TRBD1; clone_size: -; cdr3_aa: CASSPDRETYNEQFF; cdr3_nt: TGTGCCAGCAGTCCAGACAGGGAAACCTACAATGAGCAGTTCTTC
v_call: TRBV30; j_call: TRBJ2-5; d_call: TRBD2; clone_size: -; cdr3_aa: CAWSASSGETQYF; cdr3_nt: TGTGCCTGGAGTGCGTCTAGCGGGGAGACCCAGTACTTC
v_call: TRBV19; j_call: TRBJ2-7; d_call: -; clone_size: -; cdr3_aa: CASSRDSAYEQYF; cdr3_nt: TGTGCCAGTAGTAGAGACAGTGCCTACGAGCAGTACTTC
v_call: TRBV29-1; j_call: TRBJ1-2; d_call: -; clone_size: -; cdr3_aa: CSALRGGNYGYTF; cdr3_nt: TGCAGCGCCCTAAGGGGGGGAAACTATGGCTACACCTTC
v_call: TRBV13; j_call: TRBJ2-7; d_call: -; clone_size: -; cdr3_aa: CASSFGPAYEQYF; cdr3_nt: TGTGCCAGCAGCTTTGGGCCAGCCTACGAGCAGTACTTC
v_call: TRBV11-2; j_call: TRBJ2-7; d_call: -; clone_size: -; cdr3_aa: CASSLGLGTYEQYF; cdr3_nt: TGTGCCAGCAGCTTAGGACTAGGGACCTACGAGCAGTACTTC
v_call: TRBV29-1; j_call: TRBJ2-1; d_call: -; clone_size: -; cdr3_aa: CSVDLYNEQFF; cdr3_nt: TGCAGCGTTGACCTATACAATGAGCAGTTCTTC
v_call: TRBV2; j_call: TRBJ2-1; d_call: TRBD2; clone_size: -; cdr3_aa: CATSGVSYNEQFF; cdr3_nt: TGTGCCACTAGCGGGGTCTCCTACAATGAGCAGTTCTTC
v_call: TRBV6-5; j_call: TRBJ2-2; d_call: -; clone_size: -; cdr3_aa: CASSPHTGYGELFF; cdr3_nt: TGTGCCAGCAGTCCACATACAGGGTACGGGGAGCTGTTTTTT
v_call: TRBV7-9; j_call: TRBJ2-3; d_call: TRBD2; clone_size: -; cdr3_aa: CASSLGFREATTDTQYF; cdr3_nt: TGTGCCAGCAGCTTAGGTTTCCGGGAGGCCACCACAGATACGCAGTATTTT
v_call: TRBV30; j_call: TRBJ1-1; d_call: TRBD1; clone_size: once; cdr3_aa: CAWIRDSDTEAFF; cdr3_nt: TGTGCCTGGATCCGGGACAGCGACACTGAAGCTTTCTTT